The text below deals with one T cell receptor (beta chain). The sample originates from a study of read filtering for tumor transcriptome and immune sequencing. Molecular barcoded adaptors covering alpha/delta and beta/gamma chains were used on around 400 ng RNA. In TCRdb, the reads were re-called with MiXCR into one record per CDR3 protein. The sample gives about 61,000 distinct CDR3 sequences, 15% to 25% of which show up once; about an eighth is in the top ten. Germline V gene sequence: CDR1 SGHRS, CDR2 YFSETQ. The CDR3 is 16 residues long. Germline trimming cut 4 bases from V and 0 bases from J; bases unmatched to any gene: 9.

The sequence was obtained from a donor at least 40 years old with multiple myeloma. Sequenced input: a population of CD138-negative cells sorted from bone marrow. This chain links TRBV5-1 with TRBJ1-1; 7 nucleotides agree with TRBD1. The CDR3 nucleotides read TGCGCCAGCAGCCTAAGACAGGGAGGGATGAACACTGAAGCTTTCTTT. Protein product: CASSLRQGGMNTEAFF.